This T cell receptor (beta chain) appears in the sequencing data of a study of cytomegalovirus exposure and HLA in healthy donors. General study results and limits: Certain sequence variants were highly shared and formed a cluster, and this cluster was likely a sequencing artifact.

This PCR relied on a set of 60 Vbeta primers and 13 Jbeta primers. Authors' data handling: Per a later analysis, the number of unique TCR beta chains was about 80 million, of which some 10 million were shared. TCRdb's copy holds only in-frame clones and misses some; the assay was immunoSEQ multiplex PCR. That table furnishes V, J and clone size, whereas the DNA furnished D and trimming. The table includes 100,000 to 150,000 clones, 80% detected once. Concerning this clone: Its antigen remains unknown.

Among the donors, all were healthy bone marrow donors. From germline, CDR1 is SNHLY and CDR2 FYNNEI. The CDR3 totals 15 residues. Trimming took 7 bases from V and 0 from J; bases not matched to a gene: 6. This sequence originates from a man aged 35-49 years in good health and CMV-seronegative. The V gene is TRBV2, the J gene TRBJ2-3; the match to TRBD1 covers 8 bases. Input material: PBMCs. DNA of the CDR3: TGTGCCAGCATCACGGACAGGGCCAGCACAGATACGCAGTATTTT. Residues: CASITDRASTDTQYF.